This T cell receptor beta chain was recorded in a study of CD8 T cells in Susac syndrome. As concerns this clonotype: Its antigen is not identified.

Reverse transcription used about 0.45 to 1 ug RNA and random hexamers. MiXCR, run by TCRdb on the immunoSEQ multiplex PCR reads, gives a single entry per CDR3 protein. This sample has around 170,000 distinct CDR3 sequences; approximately 94% occur once, and the top ten carry approximately 0.12%. The study, taken as a whole, reports: Susac syndrome CD4+ T cell repertoires showed no clonal expansion.

V lost 5 bases and J lost 6, with 14 bases in between. CDR3 size: 13 residues. Germline V gives CDR1 MDHEN, CDR2 SYDVKM. This chain joins TRBV28 and TRBJ2-7, with D perhaps matching TRBD2 (5 bases). The sequence was obtained from a human donor with Susac syndrome. The sequencing sample was made of CD4+ T cells from PBMCs. The CDR3 DNA follows: TGTGCCAGCAGTACCATCCCCCGGGGCGAGCAGTACTTC. Its translation: CASSTIPRGEQYF.